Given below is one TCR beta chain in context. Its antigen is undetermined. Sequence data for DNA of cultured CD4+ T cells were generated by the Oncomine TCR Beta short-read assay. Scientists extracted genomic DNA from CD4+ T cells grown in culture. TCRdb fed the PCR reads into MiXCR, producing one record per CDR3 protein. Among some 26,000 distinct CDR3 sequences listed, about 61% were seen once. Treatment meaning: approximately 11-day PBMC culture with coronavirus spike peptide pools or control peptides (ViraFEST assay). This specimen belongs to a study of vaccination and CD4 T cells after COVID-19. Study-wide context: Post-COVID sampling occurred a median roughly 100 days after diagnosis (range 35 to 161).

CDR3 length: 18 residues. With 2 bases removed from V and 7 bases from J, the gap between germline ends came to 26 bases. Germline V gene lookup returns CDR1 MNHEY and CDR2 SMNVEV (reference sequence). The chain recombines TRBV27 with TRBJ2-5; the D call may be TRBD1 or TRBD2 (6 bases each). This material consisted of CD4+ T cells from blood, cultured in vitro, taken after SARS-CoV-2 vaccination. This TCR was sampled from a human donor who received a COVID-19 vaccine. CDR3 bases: TGTGCCAGCAGTTTACGAGTAGGGGGGCAAGCGGACCCAAGGACCCAGTACTTC. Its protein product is CASSLRVGGQADPRTQYF.